Listed below are T cell receptor beta chains from one sample, sequenced in a study of T cell responses to AZD1222 COVID-19 vaccine. TCRdb keeps only in-frame clones here, not all; method: immunoSEQ multiplex PCR. The data hold about 42,000 clones, with 88% observed a single time. The starting material was peripheral blood, obtained 28 days after the second AZD1222 dose. These receptors were collected from an adult who received the AZD1222 COVID-19 vaccine. CDR3s include the opening cysteine and the closing phenylalanine or tryptophan. A D gene is named only where the DNA matches it firmly. Part of the rows lack a size; the others show once, few, many or a class for expanded clones.

CDR3: CASRIGGRGEQYF
DNA: TGTGCCAGTCGGATTGGGGGGCGAGGCGAGCAGTACTTC
D: .
size: .
V: TRBV2
J: TRBJ2-7

CDR3: CASSPTDTDTQYF
DNA: TGTGCCAGCAGCCCCACGGATACAGATACGCAGTATTTT
D: .
size: .
V: TRBV6-4
J: TRBJ2-3

CDR3: CASSLVGGDTGELFF
DNA: TGCGCCAGCAGCTTGGTCGGAGGGGACACCGGGGAGCTGTTTTTT
D: .
size: .
V: TRBV5-1
J: TRBJ2-2

CDR3: CASSPGPYEQYF
DNA: TGTGCCAGCAGTCCCGGGCCCTACGAGCAGTACTTC
D: .
size: .
V: TRBV27
J: TRBJ2-7

CDR3: CSVGGEQPQHF
DNA: TGCAGCGTCGGAGGGGAACAGCCCCAGCATTTT
D: .
size: .
V: TRBV29-1
J: TRBJ1-5

CDR3: CASSLARAGPNEKLFF
DNA: TGTGCCAGCAGCTTAGCGCGGGCAGGGCCTAATGAAAAACTGTTTTTT
D: .
size: .
V: TRBV7-8
J: TRBJ1-4

CDR3: CSVDQAGKVEQFF
DNA: TGCAGCGTTGATCAGGCAGGGAAGGTTGAGCAGTTCTTC
D: .
size: .
V: TRBV29-1
J: TRBJ2-1

CDR3: CASSLVGQGATEAFF
DNA: TGCGCCAGCAGCTTGGTGGGGCAGGGAGCCACTGAAGCTTTCTTT
D: .
size: .
V: TRBV5-1
J: TRBJ1-1

CDR3: CASSVDGTYGTDTQYF
DNA: TGTGCCAGCAGCGTAGACGGGACATACGGCACAGATACGCAGTATTTT
D: .
size: .
V: TRBV9
J: TRBJ2-3

CDR3: CASSRSTSGGPPLYF
DNA: TGCGCCAGCAGCCGCTCCACTAGCGGGGGACCCCCGTTGTACTTC
D: TRBD2
size: .
V: TRBV5-1
J: TRBJ2-7

CDR3: CASSQGRGPGYTF
DNA: TGTGCCAGCAGCCAAGGCAGGGGGCCTGGCTACACCTTC
D: TRBD1
size: .
V: TRBV3-1/TRBV3-2
J: TRBJ1-2

CDR3: CASSQEFRTGSEKLFF
DNA: TGCGCCAGCAGCCAAGAGTTCCGGACAGGCTCTGAAAAACTGTTTTTT
D: TRBD1
size: .
V: TRBV4-3
J: TRBJ1-4

CDR3: CASSRKGYNEQFF
DNA: TGTGCCAGCAGCCGAAAGGGATACAATGAGCAGTTCTTC
D: .
size: .
V: TRBV5-6
J: TRBJ2-1

CDR3: CASSTLLAGLSYEQYF
DNA: TGTGCCAGCAGCACACTACTAGCGGGGCTCTCCTACGAGCAGTACTTC
D: TRBD2
size: .
V: TRBV7-8
J: TRBJ2-7

CDR3: CASSQGGTGAEAFF
DNA: TGTGCCAGCAGCCAAGGGGGGACAGGGGCTGAAGCTTTCTTT
D: TRBD1
size: .
V: TRBV3-1/TRBV3-2
J: TRBJ1-1

CDR3: CASSLAYIEGYTF
DNA: TGTGCCAGCAGCTTAGCGTATATTGAGGGCTACACCTTC
D: .
size: once
V: TRBV7-9
J: TRBJ1-2

CDR3: CASAPGTGGPRNTGELFF
DNA: TGTGCCAGCGCGCCCGGGACAGGGGGGCCCCGCAACACCGGGGAGCTGTTTTTT
D: TRBD1
size: .
V: TRBV5-4
J: TRBJ2-2

CDR3: CASSPRRVTSGYNEQFF
DNA: TGTGCCAGCAGCCCAAGGCGTGTGACTAGCGGTTACAATGAGCAGTTCTTC
D: TRBD2
size: .
V: TRBV7-3
J: TRBJ2-1

CDR3: CASSVGPYQETQYF
DNA: TGTGCCAGCAGCGTAGGCCCGTACCAAGAGACCCAGTACTTC
D: .
size: once
V: TRBV9
J: TRBJ2-5

CDR3: CATSDSVPGPSHNEQFF
DNA: TGTGCCACCAGTGATAGCGTTCCAGGCCCTTCGCACAATGAGCAGTTCTTC
D: .
size: once
V: TRBV24-1
J: TRBJ2-1

CDR3: CASSLAPKPAGGSNEQFF
DNA: TGCGCCAGCAGCTTAGCACCCAAACCAGCGGGAGGGTCGAATGAGCAGTTCTTC
D: TRBD2
size: .
V: TRBV5-1
J: TRBJ2-1

CDR3: CATTTGGGNTIYF
DNA: TGTGCCACCACGACAGGGGGCGGAAACACCATATATTTT
D: TRBD1
size: .
V: TRBV19
J: TRBJ1-3

CDR3: CASSQDPRGAGANVLTF
DNA: TGTGCCAGCAGCCAAGATCCCCGTGGGGCTGGGGCCAACGTCCTGACTTTC
D: .
size: .
V: TRBV4-2
J: TRBJ2-6

CDR3: CASSHHGMTGIAYEQYF
DNA: TGCGCCAGCAGCCACCATGGGATGACAGGCATCGCCTACGAGCAGTACTTC
D: .
size: .
V: TRBV4-1
J: TRBJ2-7

CDR3: CASSFLYQETQYF
DNA: TGTGCCAGCAGTTTCCTCTACCAAGAGACCCAGTACTTC
D: .
size: .
V: TRBV27
J: TRBJ2-5

CDR3: CASSPGFNYGYTF
DNA: TGTGCCAGCAGTCCGGGTTTTAACTATGGCTACACCTTC
D: .
size: medium-sized
V: TRBV6-4
J: TRBJ1-2

CDR3: CASKPSGARGYGYTF
DNA: TGTGCCAGTAAACCCTCAGGGGCTCGGGGCTATGGCTACACCTTC
D: .
size: .
V: TRBV6-5
J: TRBJ1-2

CDR3: CASSLGSGVNTEAFF
DNA: TGTGCCAGCAGCTTAGGTTCAGGGGTGAACACTGAAGCTTTCTTT
D: .
size: .
V: TRBV7-9
J: TRBJ1-1

CDR3: CASSELQGYEQFF
DNA: TGTGCCAGCAGTGAATTACAGGGCTATGAGCAGTTCTTC
D: .
size: .
V: TRBV12-3/TRBV12-4
J: TRBJ2-1

CDR3: CASSFNVGSKMYEQYF
DNA: TGTGCCAGCAGTTTTAATGTCGGATCCAAGATGTACGAGCAGTACTTC
D: .
size: .
V: TRBV27
J: TRBJ2-7

CDR3: CATSRPDRGQRKLFF
DNA: TGTGCCACCAGCAGACCGGACAGGGGGCAACGAAAACTGTTTTTT
D: TRBD1
size: .
V: TRBV15
J: TRBJ1-4

CDR3: CASSLLTGGNEQFF
DNA: TGTGCCAGCAGTCTCCTGACAGGGGGCAATGAGCAGTTCTTC
D: TRBD1
size: .
V: TRBV6-5
J: TRBJ2-1

CDR3: CASSPVWTGGEKLFF
DNA: TGCGCCAGCAGCCCGGTCTGGACAGGGGGAGAAAAACTGTTTTTT
D: TRBD1
size: .
V: TRBV5-1
J: TRBJ1-4

CDR3: CSVTGTSAFETQYF
DNA: TGCAGCGTGACCGGGACTAGCGCTTTTGAGACCCAGTACTTC
D: TRBD2
size: .
V: TRBV29-1
J: TRBJ2-5

CDR3: CASSLSGGWGYTF
DNA: TGTGCCAGCAGCTTATCTGGAGGCTGGGGCTACACCTTC
D: .
size: .
V: TRBV5-8
J: TRBJ1-2

CDR3: CASSVGGSTEAFF
DNA: TGTGCCAGCAGTGTAGGGGGAAGTACTGAAGCTTTCTTT
D: .
size: .
V: TRBV7-3
J: TRBJ1-1

CDR3: CASSVGRGGTDTQYF
DNA: TGTGCCAGCAGCGTAGGGCGGGGGGGCACAGATACGCAGTATTTT
D: TRBD2
size: .
V: TRBV9
J: TRBJ2-3

CDR3: CASSPGGLPYGYTF
DNA: TGTGCCAGCAGCCCGGGGGGCCTTCCTTATGGCTACACCTTC
D: .
size: few
V: TRBV7-2
J: TRBJ1-2

CDR3: CASRPLGTAHEQYF
DNA: TGTGCCAGCAGACCTTTAGGAACCGCACACGAGCAGTACTTC
D: .
size: .
V: TRBV6-5
J: TRBJ2-7

CDR3: CASSSAAFDTDTQYF
DNA: TGCGCCAGCAGCTCGGCGGCCTTCGACACAGATACGCAGTATTTT
D: .
size: .
V: TRBV5-1
J: TRBJ2-3

CDR3: CASSFRAESGYTF
DNA: TGTGCCAGCAGTTTTCGGGCAGAGTCGGGCTACACCTTC
D: .
size: .
V: TRBV12-3/TRBV12-4
J: TRBJ1-2

CDR3: CASRATGGFEEKLFF
DNA: TGTGCCAGCAGGGCCACAGGGGGCTTTGAGGAAAAACTGTTTTTT
D: TRBD1
size: .
V: TRBV7-2
J: TRBJ1-4

CDR3: CAYKGGTQELFF
DNA: TGTGCCTATAAAGGGGGGACGCAGGAGCTGTTTTTT
D: .
size: .
V: TRBV5-4
J: TRBJ2-2

CDR3: CASSYSRGGYTF
DNA: TGTGCCAGCAGTTACTCAAGGGGTGGCTACACCTTC
D: .
size: once
V: TRBV6-5
J: TRBJ1-2

CDR3: CASSPGTAIYGYTF
DNA: TGCGCCAGCAGCCCCGGGACAGCTATCTATGGCTACACCTTC
D: TRBD1
size: .
V: TRBV5-1
J: TRBJ1-2

CDR3: CASSQGWGHTGNTIYF
DNA: TGTGCCAGCAGCCAAGGGTGGGGGCACACTGGAAACACCATATATTTT
D: .
size: few
V: TRBV14
J: TRBJ1-3

CDR3: CASSPTGGHGYTF
DNA: TGTGCCAGCAGCCCTACAGGGGGCCATGGCTACACCTTC
D: TRBD1
size: .
V: TRBV7-3
J: TRBJ1-2

CDR3: CASSQGPAGTSGDYEQYF
DNA: TGTGCCAGCAGCCAAGGCCCTGCTGGGACTAGCGGGGACTACGAGCAGTACTTC
D: TRBD2
size: .
V: TRBV3-1/TRBV3-2
J: TRBJ2-7

CDR3: CASSERTGAGANVLTF
DNA: TGTGCCAGCAGTGAAAGGACAGGGGCTGGGGCCAACGTCCTGACTTTC
D: TRBD1
size: once
V: TRBV6-1
J: TRBJ2-6

CDR3: CASSSAGTENTEAFF
DNA: TGTGCCAGCAGCTCAGCCGGGACGGAGAACACTGAAGCTTTCTTT
D: .
size: .
V: TRBV7-3
J: TRBJ1-1

CDR3: CASSSDRGRGSNGYTF
DNA: TGTGCCAGCAGTTCCGACAGGGGGCGCGGGAGTAATGGCTACACCTTC
D: TRBD1
size: .
V: TRBV6-5
J: TRBJ1-2

CDR3: CASSLGRNRGDGYTF
DNA: TGTGCCAGCAGCTTAGGTCGGAATCGTGGGGATGGCTACACCTTC
D: .
size: .
V: TRBV7-9
J: TRBJ1-2